The rows below give T cell receptor beta chains drawn from one sample of a study of cytomegalovirus exposure and HLA in healthy donors. The assay was immunoSEQ multiplex PCR, and TCRdb's table has in-frame clones only and misses some. The profile shows around 140,000 clones, roughly 80% of them singletons. Sequencing used PBMCs. These receptors came from a woman aged 25 to 39 in good health and CMV-seronegative. The CDR3 runs from the conserved cysteine through the conserved F or W. D genes are given only for firm matches. Clone size is given for some rows only: seen once, a few or many times, or a class if the clone is expanded.

clone_size: .
j_call: TRBJ2-7
d_call: TRBD1
v_call: TRBV11-2
cdr3_aa: CASSLGLTGFDEQYF
cdr3_nt: TGTGCCAGCAGCTTAGGCCTGACAGGGTTTGACGAGCAGTACTTC

clone_size: once
j_call: TRBJ1-2
d_call: TRBD1
v_call: TRBV7-9
cdr3_aa: CSSSLTDRLYGYTF
cdr3_nt: TGTTCCAGCAGCCTGACGGACAGGCTTTATGGCTACACCTTC

clone_size: .
j_call: TRBJ1-1
d_call: .
v_call: TRBV11-3
cdr3_aa: CASSLRGTTGDSEAFF
cdr3_nt: TGTGCCAGCAGCTTACGGGGAACCACTGGCGACTCTGAAGCTTTCTTT

clone_size: few
j_call: TRBJ2-2
d_call: TRBD2
v_call: TRBV7-3
cdr3_aa: CASSRGLAENTGELFF
cdr3_nt: TGTGCCAGCAGCCGAGGACTAGCGGAGAACACCGGGGAGCTGTTTTTT

clone_size: once
j_call: TRBJ2-5
d_call: .
v_call: TRBV4-1
cdr3_aa: CASSQEWTGRGQETQYF
cdr3_nt: TGCGCCAGCAGCCAAGAGTGGACGGGGAGGGGGCAAGAGACCCAGTACTTC

clone_size: .
j_call: TRBJ2-7
d_call: TRBD2
v_call: TRBV7-2
cdr3_aa: CASSLEGLAGDSYEQYF
cdr3_nt: TGTGCCAGCAGCTTAGAGGGACTAGCGGGGGACTCCTACGAGCAGTACTTC

clone_size: .
j_call: TRBJ2-6
d_call: .
v_call: TRBV28
cdr3_aa: CASSLGPGANVLTF
cdr3_nt: TGTGCCAGCAGTTTAGGGCCTGGGGCCAACGTCCTGACTTTC

clone_size: .
j_call: TRBJ2-2
d_call: .
v_call: TRBV28
cdr3_aa: CASSQRALRLPGELFF
cdr3_nt: TGTGCCAGCAGCCAGCGGGCCCTGCGCTTGCCCGGGGAGCTGTTTTTT

clone_size: .
j_call: TRBJ2-4
d_call: .
v_call: TRBV5-4
cdr3_aa: CATTRVDKNIQYF
cdr3_nt: TGTGCCACCACTAGGGTAGACAAAAACATTCAGTACTTC

clone_size: once
j_call: TRBJ2-7
d_call: TRBD1
v_call: TRBV7-9
cdr3_aa: CASSPRTGRLEQYF
cdr3_nt: TGTGCCAGCAGCCCCAGGACAGGGAGGCTCGAGCAGTACTTC

clone_size: .
j_call: TRBJ2-3
d_call: TRBD2
v_call: TRBV4-1
cdr3_aa: CASSRATSGRGGDTQYF
cdr3_nt: TGCGCCAGCAGCCGGGCGACTAGCGGGAGAGGTGGAGATACGCAGTATTTT

clone_size: .
j_call: TRBJ2-5
d_call: .
v_call: TRBV30
cdr3_aa: CAWSRHREETQYF
cdr3_nt: TGTGCCTGGAGTAGGCACCGGGAAGAGACCCAGTACTTC

clone_size: .
j_call: TRBJ1-6
d_call: .
v_call: TRBV18
cdr3_aa: CASSPSSSYNSPLHF
cdr3_nt: TGTGCCAGCTCACCTTCGAGCTCCTATAATTCACCCCTCCACTTT

clone_size: .
j_call: TRBJ2-5
d_call: TRBD2
v_call: TRBV4-1
cdr3_aa: CASTQGTSGKETQYF
cdr3_nt: TGCGCCAGCACCCAAGGGACTAGCGGGAAAGAGACCCAGTACTTC

clone_size: few
j_call: TRBJ2-7
d_call: .
v_call: TRBV5-1
cdr3_aa: CASSEAGYEQYF
cdr3_nt: TGCGCCAGCTCTGAGGCAGGGTACGAGCAGTACTTC

clone_size: .
j_call: TRBJ1-2
d_call: .
v_call: TRBV6-5
cdr3_aa: CATGTGTISYGYTF
cdr3_nt: TGTGCCACCGGTACCGGGACAATCAGCTATGGCTACACCTTC

clone_size: .
j_call: TRBJ2-2
d_call: .
v_call: TRBV7-3
cdr3_aa: CASSLRTDHINTGELFF
cdr3_nt: TGTGCCAGCAGCCTACGGACAGATCATATTAACACCGGGGAGCTGTTTTTT

clone_size: .
j_call: TRBJ1-5
d_call: .
v_call: TRBV2
cdr3_aa: CASSALGTRSNQPQHF
cdr3_nt: TGTGCCAGCAGCGCTTTAGGGACACGTAGCAATCAGCCCCAGCATTTT

clone_size: once
j_call: TRBJ1-2
d_call: TRBD1
v_call: TRBV6-5
cdr3_aa: CASSPLDRTLYGYTF
cdr3_nt: TGTGCCAGCAGTCCTTTGGACAGGACCCTTTATGGCTACACCTTC

clone_size: .
j_call: TRBJ2-7
d_call: .
v_call: TRBV18
cdr3_aa: CASSPRVAEDEQYF
cdr3_nt: TGTGCCAGCTCACCCCGTGTGGCCGAGGACGAGCAGTACTTC

clone_size: .
j_call: TRBJ1-4
d_call: .
v_call: TRBV20-1
cdr3_aa: CSAGGGEKLFF
cdr3_nt: TGCAGTGCTGGGGGAGGTGAAAAACTGTTTTTT

clone_size: few
j_call: TRBJ1-1
d_call: .
v_call: TRBV28
cdr3_aa: CASSFRLNFMNTEAFF
cdr3_nt: TGTGCCAGCAGTTTCCGACTGAACTTCATGAACACTGAAGCTTTCTTT

clone_size: .
j_call: TRBJ2-1
d_call: .
v_call: TRBV2
cdr3_aa: CASSAVVLDEQFF
cdr3_nt: TGTGCCAGCAGTGCGGTGGTACTCGATGAGCAGTTCTTC

clone_size: .
j_call: TRBJ2-1
d_call: TRBD2
v_call: TRBV11-2
cdr3_aa: CASSSGLAGGNEQFF
cdr3_nt: TGTGCCAGCAGCTCAGGACTAGCGGGAGGCAATGAGCAGTTCTTC

clone_size: .
j_call: TRBJ1-5
d_call: .
v_call: TRBV19
cdr3_aa: CASSIDTTHRAGNQPQHF
cdr3_nt: TGTGCCAGTAGTATAGATACCACCCACAGGGCCGGCAATCAGCCCCAGCATTTT

clone_size: .
j_call: TRBJ2-5
d_call: TRBD1
v_call: TRBV6-5
cdr3_aa: CASSYNRDSQETQYF
cdr3_nt: TGTGCCAGCAGTTACAACCGGGACAGCCAAGAGACCCAGTACTTC

clone_size: .
j_call: TRBJ1-1
d_call: TRBD1
v_call: TRBV5-4
cdr3_aa: CASSLQGRLNTEAFF
cdr3_nt: TGTGCCAGCAGCTTACAGGGGAGGCTCAACACTGAAGCTTTCTTT

clone_size: .
j_call: TRBJ2-5
d_call: .
v_call: TRBV5-8
cdr3_aa: CASSLGFLRGPETQYF
cdr3_nt: TGTGCCAGCAGCTTGGGGTTTTTAAGGGGCCCAGAGACCCAGTACTTC

clone_size: .
j_call: TRBJ2-4
d_call: TRBD1
v_call: TRBV7-8
cdr3_aa: CASSRWDSTKNIQYF
cdr3_nt: TGTGCCAGCAGCCGCTGGGACAGCACCAAAAACATTCAGTACTTC

clone_size: .
j_call: TRBJ2-7
d_call: .
v_call: TRBV20-1
cdr3_aa: CSVLSAYEQYF
cdr3_nt: TGCAGCGTCCTCTCCGCCTACGAGCAGTACTTC

clone_size: once
j_call: TRBJ2-3
d_call: .
v_call: TRBV5-1
cdr3_aa: CASSLVVRGASTDTQYF
cdr3_nt: TGCGCCAGCAGCTTGGTCGTTCGGGGGGCGAGCACAGATACGCAGTATTTT

clone_size: .
j_call: TRBJ2-3
d_call: .
v_call: TRBV18
cdr3_aa: CASSSGGTDTQYF
cdr3_nt: TGTGCCAGCTCATCCGGGGGCACAGATACGCAGTATTTT

clone_size: .
j_call: TRBJ1-6
d_call: TRBD1
v_call: TRBV2
cdr3_aa: CASRPTGASYNSPLHF
cdr3_nt: TGTGCCAGCAGGCCGACAGGGGCCTCCTATAATTCACCCCTCCACTTT

clone_size: .
j_call: TRBJ1-1
d_call: .
v_call: TRBV14
cdr3_aa: CASSQDRRASRNTEAFF
cdr3_nt: TGTGCCAGCAGCCAAGATAGGCGGGCCTCTCGGAACACTGAAGCTTTCTTT

clone_size: .
j_call: TRBJ2-2
d_call: .
v_call: TRBV25-1
cdr3_aa: CASSRQPSNTGELFF
cdr3_nt: TGTGCCAGCAGTCGACAGCCATCGAACACCGGGGAGCTGTTTTTT

clone_size: .
j_call: TRBJ2-2
d_call: .
v_call: TRBV5-1
cdr3_aa: CASSLGVLARAGELFF
cdr3_nt: TGCGCCAGCAGCTTGGGGGTCCTAGCGAGGGCCGGGGAGCTGTTTTTT

clone_size: .
j_call: TRBJ1-5
d_call: .
v_call: TRBV29-1
cdr3_aa: CSVGGGDQPQHF
cdr3_nt: TGCAGCGTTGGGGGAGGAGACCAGCCCCAGCATTTT

clone_size: .
j_call: TRBJ2-3
d_call: TRBD2
v_call: TRBV5-1
cdr3_aa: CASSLGPLGGGHTDTQYF
cdr3_nt: TGCGCCAGCAGCTTGGGGCCGCTAGGCGGGGGGCACACAGATACGCAGTATTTT

clone_size: .
j_call: TRBJ2-7
d_call: .
v_call: TRBV19
cdr3_aa: CASSITGSPLEQYF
cdr3_nt: TGTGCCAGTAGTATCACAGGGAGTCCTCTCGAGCAGTACTTC

clone_size: once
j_call: TRBJ2-5
d_call: .
v_call: TRBV18
cdr3_aa: CASSPPTGIRETQYF
cdr3_nt: TGTGCCAGCTCACCACCGACAGGTATCCGAGAGACCCAGTACTTC

clone_size: .
j_call: TRBJ2-7
d_call: TRBD1
v_call: TRBV5-1
cdr3_aa: CASSLWDRGPPPYEQYF
cdr3_nt: TGCGCCAGCAGCTTGTGGGACAGGGGCCCTCCCCCCTACGAGCAGTACTTC

clone_size: .
j_call: TRBJ1-1
d_call: .
v_call: TRBV30
cdr3_aa: CAWKPGVLNTEAFF
cdr3_nt: TGTGCCTGGAAGCCAGGGGTTTTGAACACTGAAGCTTTCTTT

clone_size: .
j_call: TRBJ1-1
d_call: .
v_call: TRBV15
cdr3_aa: CATSRAETVNTEAFF
cdr3_nt: TGTGCCACCAGCAGAGCAGAGACAGTCAACACTGAAGCTTTCTTT

clone_size: few
j_call: TRBJ1-5
d_call: .
v_call: TRBV6-5
cdr3_aa: CASSYSGGNQPQHF
cdr3_nt: TGTGCCAGCAGTTACTCAGGCGGAAATCAGCCCCAGCATTTT

clone_size: few
j_call: TRBJ2-1
d_call: TRBD2
v_call: TRBV9
cdr3_aa: CASSGSGGAHHEQFF
cdr3_nt: TGTGCCAGCAGCGGAAGCGGGGGGGCCCATCATGAGCAGTTCTTC